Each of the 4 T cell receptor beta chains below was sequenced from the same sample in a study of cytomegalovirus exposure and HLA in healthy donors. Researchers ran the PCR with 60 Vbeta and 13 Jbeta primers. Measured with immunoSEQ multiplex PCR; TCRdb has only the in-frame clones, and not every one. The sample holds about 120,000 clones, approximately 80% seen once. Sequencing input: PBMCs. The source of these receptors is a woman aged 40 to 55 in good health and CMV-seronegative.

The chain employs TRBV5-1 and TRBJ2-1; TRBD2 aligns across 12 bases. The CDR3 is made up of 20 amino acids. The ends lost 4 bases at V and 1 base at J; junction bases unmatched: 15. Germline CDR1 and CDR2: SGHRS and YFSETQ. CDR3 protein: CASSLQLAGGSQGSYNEQFF. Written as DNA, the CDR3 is TGCGCCAGCAGCCTACAACTAGCGGGAGGATCCCAGGGGTCCTACAATGAGCAGTTCTTC.

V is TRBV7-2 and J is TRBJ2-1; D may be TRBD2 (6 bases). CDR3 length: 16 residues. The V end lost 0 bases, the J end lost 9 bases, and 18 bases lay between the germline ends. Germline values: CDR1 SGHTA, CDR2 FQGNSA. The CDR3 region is CASSLARGSRRAEQFF. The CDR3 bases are TGTGCCAGCAGCTTAGCGCGGGGTAGCCGGAGGGCTGAGCAGTTCTTC. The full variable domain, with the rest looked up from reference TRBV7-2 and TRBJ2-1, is GAGVSQSPSNKVTEKGKDVELRCDPISGHTALYWYRQSLGQGLEFLIYFQGNSAPDKSGLPSDRFSAERTGGSVSTLTIQRTQQEDSAVYLCASSLARGSRRAEQFFGPGTRLTVL.

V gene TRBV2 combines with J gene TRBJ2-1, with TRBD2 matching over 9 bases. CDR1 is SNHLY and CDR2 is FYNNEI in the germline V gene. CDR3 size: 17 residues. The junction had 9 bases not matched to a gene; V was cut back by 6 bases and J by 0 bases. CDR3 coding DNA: TGTGCCAGCAGCGCGACTAGCGGAGACCCCTCCTACAATGAGCAGTTCTTC. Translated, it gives CASSATSGDPSYNEQFF.

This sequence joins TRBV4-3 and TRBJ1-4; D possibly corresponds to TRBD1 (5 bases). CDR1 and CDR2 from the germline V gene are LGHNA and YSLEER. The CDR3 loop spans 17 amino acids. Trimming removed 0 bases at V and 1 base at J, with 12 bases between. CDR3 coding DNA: TGCGCCAGCAGCCAAGAGAGGTTCGGGGGAACTAATGAAAAACTGTTTTTT. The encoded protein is CASSQERFGGTNEKLFF.